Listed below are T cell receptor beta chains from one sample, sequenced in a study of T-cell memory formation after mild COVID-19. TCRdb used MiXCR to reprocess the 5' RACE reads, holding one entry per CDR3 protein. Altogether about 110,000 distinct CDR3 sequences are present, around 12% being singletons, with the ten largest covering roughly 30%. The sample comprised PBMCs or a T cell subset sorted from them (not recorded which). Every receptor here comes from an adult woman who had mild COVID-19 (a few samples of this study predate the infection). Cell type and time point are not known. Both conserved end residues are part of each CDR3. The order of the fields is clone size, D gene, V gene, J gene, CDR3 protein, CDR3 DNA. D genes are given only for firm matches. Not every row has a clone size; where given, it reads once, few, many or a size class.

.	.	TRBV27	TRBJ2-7	CASSYGFGLAGYEQYF	TGTGCCAGCAGTTATGGGTTTGGGTTAGCCGGATACGAGCAGTACTTC
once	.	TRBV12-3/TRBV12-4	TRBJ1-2	CASSALVVYGYTF	TGTGCCAGCAGTGCCCTCGTGGTCTATGGCTACACCTTC
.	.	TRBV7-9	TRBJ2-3	CASSLLSGGTDTQYF	TGTGCCAGCAGCTTACTCAGCGGTGGGACAGATACGCAGTATTTT
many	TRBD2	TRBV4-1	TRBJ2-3	CASSPHEREPFTDTQYF	TGCGCCAGCAGCCCGCATGAGCGGGAGCCCTTCACAGATACGCAGTATTTT
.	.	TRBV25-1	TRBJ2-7	CASRGQLPYEQYF	TGTGCCAGCAGAGGGCAACTACCCTACGAGCAGTACTTC
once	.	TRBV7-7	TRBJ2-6	CASSDVANVLTF	TGTGCCAGCAGCGATGTGGCCAACGTCCTGACTTTC
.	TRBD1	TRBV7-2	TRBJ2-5	CASSSTGIETQYF	TGTGCCAGCAGCTCGACAGGGATCGAGACCCAGTACTTC
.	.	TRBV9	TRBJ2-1	CASSASGDIYNEQFF	TGTGCCAGCAGCGCCTCAGGGGACATTTACAATGAGCAGTTCTTC
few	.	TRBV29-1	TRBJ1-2	CSVIGQVRDGYTF	TGCAGCGTGATAGGCCAGGTGAGGGATGGCTACACCTTC
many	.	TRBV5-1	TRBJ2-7	CASSLGFGADFSYEQYF	TGCGCCAGCAGCTTGGGTTTTGGGGCAGACTTTTCCTACGAGCAGTACTTC
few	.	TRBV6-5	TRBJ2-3	CASSYRTEGGITDTQYF	TGTGCCAGCAGTTACCGCACAGAGGGGGGGATCACAGATACGCAGTATTTT
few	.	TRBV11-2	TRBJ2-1	CASSFDGRSYNEQFF	TGTGCCAGCAGCTTCGACGGCCGCTCCTACAATGAGCAGTTCTTC
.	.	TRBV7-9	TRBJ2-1	CASSFAWGYNEQFF	TGTGCCAGCAGTTTCGCGTGGGGGTACAATGAGCAGTTCTTC
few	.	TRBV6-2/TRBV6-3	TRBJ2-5	CASSPTLGDFQETQYF	TGTGCCAGCAGTCCCACCCTTGGGGACTTCCAAGAGACCCAGTACTTC
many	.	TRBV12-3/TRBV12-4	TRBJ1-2	CASSADARGYTF	TGTGCCAGCAGTGCCGATGCGCGTGGCTACACCTTC
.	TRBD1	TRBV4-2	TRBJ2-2	CASGGQGVNTGELFF	TGTGCCAGCGGCGGGCAGGGGGTGAACACCGGGGAGCTGTTTTTT
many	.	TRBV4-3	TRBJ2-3	CASSQDRVGSDTQYF	TGCGCCAGCAGCCAAGATCGGGTAGGGTCAGATACGCAGTATTTT
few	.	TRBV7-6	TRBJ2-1	CASSLASVTGLNEQFF	TGTGCCAGCAGCTTAGCGTCGGTGACAGGTCTGAATGAGCAGTTCTTC
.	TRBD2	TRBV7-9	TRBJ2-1	CASSPRTSAEQFF	TGTGCCAGCAGCCCCCGGACTAGCGCCGAGCAGTTCTTC
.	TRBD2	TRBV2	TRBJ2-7	CASSSPGLAAGGEQYF	TGTGCCAGCAGTTCACCGGGACTAGCGGCAGGAGGGGAGCAGTACTTC
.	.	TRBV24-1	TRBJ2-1	CATSPRDPGRNEQFF	TGTGCCACCAGCCCCCGGGATCCCGGTCGGAATGAGCAGTTCTTC
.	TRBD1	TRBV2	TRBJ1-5	CASGDRFGQPQHF	TGTGCCAGCGGGGACAGGTTTGGTCAGCCCCAGCATTTT
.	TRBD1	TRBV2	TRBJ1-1	CASSENRGHTEAFF	TGTGCCAGCAGTGAAAACAGGGGGCACACTGAAGCTTTCTTT
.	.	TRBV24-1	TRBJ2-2	CATSEGDTGELFF	TGTGCCACCAGTGAGGGAGACACCGGGGAGCTGTTTTTT
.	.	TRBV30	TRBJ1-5	CAWGDSGQPQHF	TGTGCCTGGGGCGACAGTGGACAGCCCCAGCATTTT
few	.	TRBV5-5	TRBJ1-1	CASSLGKHTEAFF	TGTGCCAGCAGCTTAGGGAAACACACTGAAGCTTTCTTT
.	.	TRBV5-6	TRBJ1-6	CASSLGTGLGLPLHF	TGTGCCAGCAGCTTGGGAACGGGACTTGGGTTACCCCTCCACTTT
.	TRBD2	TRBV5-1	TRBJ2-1	CASSVAGGLLEQFF	TGCGCCAGCAGCGTAGCGGGGGGGCTTCTTGAGCAGTTCTTC
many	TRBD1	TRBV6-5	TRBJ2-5	CASSYRGGESEETQYF	TGTGCCAGCAGTTACCGAGGGGGCGAGAGTGAAGAGACCCAGTACTTC
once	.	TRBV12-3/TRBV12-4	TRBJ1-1	CASSLVKNTEAFF	TGTGCCAGCAGTTTGGTCAAGAACACTGAAGCTTTCTTT
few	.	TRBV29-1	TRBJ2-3	CSVLPGTGTAGNRIDTQYF	TGCAGCGTATTACCCGGGACAGGCACAGCGGGAAACAGGATAGATACGCAGTATTTT
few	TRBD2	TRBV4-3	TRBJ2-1	CASSQDSRGSPYNEQFF	TGCGCCAGCAGCCAAGATAGCCGCGGGAGCCCCTACAATGAGCAGTTCTTC
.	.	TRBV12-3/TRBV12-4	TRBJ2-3	CASSFPGTSIVDTQYF	TGTGCCAGCAGTTTCCCCGGGACCAGCATTGTGGATACGCAGTATTTT
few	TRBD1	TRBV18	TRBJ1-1	CASSTGTGIEAFF	TGTGCCAGCTCAACCGGGACAGGCATTGAAGCTTTCTTT
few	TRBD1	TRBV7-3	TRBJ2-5	CASSLLGRGSEETQYF	TGTGCCAGCAGCTTATTGGGCAGGGGGAGCGAAGAGACCCAGTACTTC
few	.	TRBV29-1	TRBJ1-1	CSGDTGTEAFF	TGCAGCGGGGACACGGGAACTGAAGCTTTCTTT
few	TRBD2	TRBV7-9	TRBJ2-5	CASSLSGTSGDPQETQYF	TGTGCCAGCAGCTTAAGTGGGACTAGCGGGGACCCCCAAGAGACCCAGTACTTC
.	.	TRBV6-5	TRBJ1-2	CASSPRGEFGYTF	TGTGCCAGCAGCCCCCGGGGGGAGTTTGGCTACACCTTC
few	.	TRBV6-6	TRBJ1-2	CASSYSMGGGWYGYTF	TGTGCCAGCAGTTACTCGATGGGTGGGGGATGGTATGGCTACACCTTC
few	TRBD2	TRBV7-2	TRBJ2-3	CASKLPGTSGTDTQYF	TGTGCCAGCAAACTACCGGGGACTAGCGGCACAGATACGCAGTATTTT
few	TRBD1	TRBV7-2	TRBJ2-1	CASSPRDRRDEQFF	TGTGCCAGCAGCCCCCGGGACAGAAGGGATGAGCAGTTCTTC
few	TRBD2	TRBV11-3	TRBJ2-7	CASSHPLATYYEQYF	TGTGCCAGCAGCCACCCACTAGCGACCTACTACGAGCAGTACTTC